This T cell receptor (beta chain) was documented in a study of shared clonotypes between healthy human individuals. On the study more broadly: Donors had three CD4 naive, three CD4 memory, two CD8 naive and one CD8 memory plate apiece.

Study observations and caveats: Non-shared clonotypes had lower generation probabilities than those shared by all four donors.

As regards this clone: Antigen unknown.

The assay was run at deep level. Profiled with immunoSEQ multiplex PCR; TCRdb holds only in-frame clones, not every one. The sample includes approximately 530,000 clones, about 96% of them seen just once. The germline V gene has CDR1 MDHEN and CDR2 SYDVKM. The CDR3 is 15 residues long. V shed 4 bases, J shed 7 bases, and the junction held 9 bases outside the gene matches. Study donors comprised healthy, HIV-negative adults devoid of recent acute infection or vaccination. The sequence was obtained from a woman aged 25-40 years in good health. V and J are TRBV28 and TRBJ2-7; 11 positions match TRBD2. Material for sequencing was naive CD4+ T cells sorted from blood. The sample's subset: CD45RA+ positively selected. The CDR3 loop is CASSYLGTSGPEQYF. For the CDR3, the DNA is TGTGCCAGCAGTTACCTGGGGACTAGCGGTCCGGAGCAGTACTTC. Variable domain in full (rest from reference TRBV28 and TRBJ2-7): DVKVTQSSRYLVKRTGEKVFLECVQDMDHENMFWYRQDPGLGLRLIYFSYDVKMKEKGDIPEGYSVSREKKERFSLILESASTNQTSMYLCASSYLGTSGPEQYFGPGTRLTVT.